The entry that follows covers one TCR beta chain sequence. Its target is unknown. Naive CD45RA+ and memory CD45RA-negative subsets were split from CD4+ cells. TCRdb's table, derived via immunoSEQ multiplex PCR, lists solely in-frame clones and lacks some. Here the sample spans some 2 million clones, 85% to 95% being singletons. Trimming pared 1 base from V and 0 bases from J, leaving 5 bases between. The CDR3 spans 14 residues. Per the germline V gene, CDR1 is SGHTA and CDR2 is FQGNSA. The data were taken from a study of shared clonotypes between healthy human individuals. Findings of the study overall: There were few donors, and this limited the genetic and exposure-history diversity represented.

The TCR originated in a man between 18 and 35 years old in good health. The chain has TRBV7-2 and TRBJ2-3; unclear D gene. Input material: naive CD4+ T cells sorted from blood. As for subset: CD45RA+ positively selected. The CDR3 loop reads CASSLVISTDTQYF. CDR3 nucleotide sequence: TGTGCCAGCAGCTTAGTAATTAGCACAGATACGCAGTATTTT.